The 16 T cell receptor beta chains in this list originate from one sample, sequenced in a study of PD-1 blockade in classical Hodgkin lymphoma. The method was immunoSEQ multiplex PCR; TCRdb's version includes in-frame clones alone and lacks a portion of them. The data show 21,000 or so clones, about 68% seen once. Brentuximab vedotin exposure varied, and every patient relapsed after autologous stem cell transplantation. This specimen consisted of peripheral blood mononuclear cells (PBMCs), obtained at baseline. The receptors stem from a human donor with classical Hodgkin lymphoma.

V is TRBV7-9 and J is TRBJ2-1, with no clear D. The V end lost 5 bases, the J end lost 3 bases, and 11 bases lay between the germline ends. CDR1 and CDR2 (germline): SEHNR, FQNEAQ (reference sequence). The CDR3 has 14 residues. The CDR3 loop is CASSPLVSYNEQFF. As DNA, the CDR3 is TGTGCCAGCAGCCCCCTCGTGAGCTACAATGAGCAGTTCTTC.

This chain joins TRBV5-1 and TRBJ1-2, with 10 bases matching TRBD1. Germline CDR1 and CDR2: SGHRS and YFSETQ. Germline trimming cut 0 bases from V and 4 bases from J; bases unmatched to any gene: 6. This CDR3 comprises 16 residues. This chain's CDR3 is CASSLEGQGLGYGYTF. CDR3 nucleotide sequence: TGCGCCAGCAGCTTGGAGGGACAGGGGCTAGGCTATGGCTACACCTTC.

The rearrangement links TRBV6-1 to TRBJ2-3, with 13 bases fitting TRBD2. This CDR3 spans 15 amino acids. V lost 4 bases to trimming and J lost 6 bases; unmatched junction nucleotides: 4. Germline CDR1 reads MNHNS; CDR2 reads SASEGT. The CDR3 DNA is TGTGCCAGCAGTGTCACTAGCGGGGGGGCCGATACGCAGTATTTT. Translated: CASSVTSGGADTQYF.

CDR3 region: CATTVNLNSPLHF. CDR3 nucleotides: TGTGCCACTACAGTTAACCTTAATTCACCCCTCCACTTT. The chain has TRBV15 and TRBJ1-6, with D unresolved. CDR1 and CDR2 from the germline V gene are LNHNV and YYDKDF (reference sequence). V lost 9 bases to trimming and J lost 6 bases, with 12 bases between them. This CDR3 is 13 amino acids long.

This clone was detected a few times. The V and J genes are TRBV4-1 and TRBJ1-5, with D possibly being TRBD1 (6 bases). CDR1 and CDR2 (germline): MGHRA, YSYEKL. V lost 0 bases to trimming and J lost 3 bases, with 15 bases between them. The length of the CDR3 is 17 residues. The CDR3 spells CASSQDPAGAYNQPQHF. The CDR3 nucleotides read TGCGCCAGCAGCCAAGATCCGGCAGGGGCATACAATCAGCCCCAGCATTTT.

The chain carries TRBV11-2 and TRBJ2-7; D gene ambiguous. CDR1 is SGHAT and CDR2 is FQNNGV in the germline V gene. Deletions cut 5 bases from V and 3 bases from J, with 8 bases between. The CDR3 is 12 amino acids. Here the CDR3 DNA reads TGTGCCAGCAGCCCATGGTACTACGAGCAGTACTTC. Its protein product is CASSPWYYEQYF.

The chain is built from TRBV29-1 and TRBJ2-3; tentative D call: TRBD1 (6 bases). Deletions cut 3 bases from V and 6 bases from J, with 13 bases between. Per germline, CDR1 SQVTM and CDR2 ANQGSEA. CDR3 length: 13 amino acids. In DNA, the CDR3 is TGCAGCGTTGAGGTTGGGGGCCCTGATACGCAGTATTTT. This sequence encodes CSVEVGGPDTQYF.

The chain links TRBV4-3 to TRBJ2-1; TRBD2 matches 7 bases. J lost 8 bases, V lost 1 base, and 14 bases had no gene match. The germline gives CDR1 LGHNA, CDR2 YSLEER. CDR3 size: 17 residues. For the CDR3, the DNA is TGCGCCAGCAGCCAAGTTATCCTGGCGGGAGCGTACGATGAGCAGTTCTTC. Its translation: CASSQVILAGAYDEQFF.

The V and J genes are TRBV29-1 and TRBJ1-2; D is unclear. V dropped 7 bases and J dropped 7 bases, with 4 bases sitting between them. In germline, CDR1 is SQVTM, CDR2 ANQGSEA. This CDR3 is 8 amino acids long. Here the CDR3 reads CSASGYTF. The CDR3 DNA is TGCAGCGCTTCTGGCTACACCTTC.

This clone was observed a handful of times. The chain couples TRBV7-8 to TRBJ2-5; D is uncertain. With 2 bases removed from V and 5 bases from J, the gap between germline ends came to 12 bases. The germline gives CDR1 SGHVS, CDR2 FQNEAQ. CDR3 length equals 14 residues. The CDR3 spells CASSLRTQRETQYF. In nucleotides, the CDR3 is TGTGCCAGCAGCTTACGTACACAGAGGGAGACCCAGTACTTC.

J is TRBJ2-3 and V is TRBV4-3; a weak D match, TRBD1 (6 bases). V dropped 2 bases and J dropped 2 bases, with 8 bases sitting between them. The germline gives CDR1 LGHNA, CDR2 YSLEER. The CDR3 is 14 amino acids. The CDR3 spells CASSQNRATDTQYF. CDR3 bases: TGCGCCAGCAGCCAAAACAGGGCCACAGATACGCAGTATTTT.

The chain carries TRBV19 and TRBJ2-7; 8 bases agree with TRBD1. CDR3 length equals 15 residues. The germline gives CDR1 LNHDA, CDR2 SQIVND (reference sequence). Trimming took 4 bases from V and 3 from J; bases not matched to a gene: 8. This CDR3 is CASSKGTGAIYEQYF. The CDR3 coding sequence is TGTGCCAGTAGTAAAGGGACAGGCGCTATCTACGAGCAGTACTTC.

This clone was seen repeatedly, ten times or more. The genes are TRBV10-2 and TRBJ2-3; D is unresolved. From germline, CDR1 is WSHSY and CDR2 SAAADI. This CDR3 has 14 residues. V dropped 0 bases and J dropped 4 bases, with 8 bases sitting between them. The CDR3 reads CASSESTRADTQYF. The CDR3 region has the DNA TGCGCCAGCAGTGAGTCGACTCGGGCAGATACGCAGTATTTT.

This chain connects TRBV7-8 to TRBJ1-5; 10 bases fit TRBD1. CDR3 length: 16 amino acids. V shed 5 bases, J shed 0 bases, and the junction held 4 bases outside the gene matches. The germline CDR1 and CDR2 sequences are SGHVS and FQNEAQ. This chain's CDR3 is CASSAGQGRSNQPQHF. The DNA for the CDR3 is TGTGCCAGCAGCGCGGGACAGGGGCGTAGCAATCAGCCCCAGCATTTT.

This clone was picked up a small number of times. The chain uses TRBV18 and TRBJ1-1, with unresolved D. V was pared by 2 bases and J by 5 bases, with 9 bases between. Germline CDR1 and CDR2: KGHSH and LQKENI. The CDR3 runs to 13 residues. CDR3 nucleotides: TGTGCCAGCTCACCATCAGCGAGGACTGAAGCTTTCTTT. Its protein is CASSPSARTEAFF.

The rearrangement uses TRBV28 and TRBJ1-2, with unresolved D. CDR1 MDHEN and CDR2 SYDVKM come from the germline V gene. The CDR3 covers 14 residues. V shed 4 bases and J shed 0 bases, with 9 bases lying between them. CDR3 sequence (DNA): TGTGCCAGCAGTTCCCCCCCGGCTAACTATGGCTACACCTTC. Protein: CASSSPPANYGYTF.